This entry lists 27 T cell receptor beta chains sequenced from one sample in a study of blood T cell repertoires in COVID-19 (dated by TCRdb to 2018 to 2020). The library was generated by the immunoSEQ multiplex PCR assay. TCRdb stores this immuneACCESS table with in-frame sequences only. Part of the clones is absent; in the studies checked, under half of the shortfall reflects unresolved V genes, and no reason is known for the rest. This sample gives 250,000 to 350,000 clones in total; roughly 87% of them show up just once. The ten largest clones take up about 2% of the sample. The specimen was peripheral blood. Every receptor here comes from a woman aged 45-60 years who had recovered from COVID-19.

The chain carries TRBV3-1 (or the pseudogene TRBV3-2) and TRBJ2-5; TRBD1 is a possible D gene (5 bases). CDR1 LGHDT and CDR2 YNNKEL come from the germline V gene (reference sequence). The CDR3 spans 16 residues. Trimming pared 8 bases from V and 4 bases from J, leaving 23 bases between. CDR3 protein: CASRGLRQGKAETQYF. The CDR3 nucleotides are TGTGCCAGCCGTGGCCTGAGGCAGGGAAAAGCAGAGACCCAGTACTTC.

The CDR3 protein is CASSVGQVPGEQYF. For the CDR3, the DNA is TGTGCCAGCAGCGTCGGACAGGTCCCGGGGGAGCAGTACTTC. The chain couples TRBV9 to TRBJ2-7, with 7 bases lining up with TRBD1. Germline CDR1 and CDR2: SGDLS and YYNGEE. The V segment lost 2 bases and the J segment 7 bases; nucleotides outside the gene matches: 9. This CDR3 is built from 14 residues.

CDR3 bases: TGTGCCAGCAGTTCGGGACTAGCGGGGCGGCAAGAGACCCAGTACTTC. This gives the protein CASSSGLAGRQETQYF. The rearrangement joins TRBV6-5 to TRBJ2-5, with TRBD2 identical over 13 bases. In germline, CDR1 is MNHEY, CDR2 SVGAGI. This CDR3 has 16 residues. Losses at the gene ends were 4 bases for V and 2 bases for J; bases not matched to a gene: 4.

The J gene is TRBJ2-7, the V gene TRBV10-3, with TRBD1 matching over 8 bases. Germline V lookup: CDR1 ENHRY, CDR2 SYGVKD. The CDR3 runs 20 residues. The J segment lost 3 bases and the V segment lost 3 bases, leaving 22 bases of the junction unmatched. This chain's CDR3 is CAISDPPDRATRTSDYEQYF. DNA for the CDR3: TGTGCCATCAGTGACCCACCGGACAGGGCCACGAGGACGTCAGACTACGAGCAGTACTTC.

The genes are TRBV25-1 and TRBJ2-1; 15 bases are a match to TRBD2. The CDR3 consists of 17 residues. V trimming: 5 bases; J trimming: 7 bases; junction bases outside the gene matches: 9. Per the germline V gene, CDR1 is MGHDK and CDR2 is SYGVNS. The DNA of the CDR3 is TGTGCCAGCAGTAAATGGACTAGCGGGGGGGCCCGGAATGAGCAGTTCTTC. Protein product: CASSKWTSGGARNEQFF. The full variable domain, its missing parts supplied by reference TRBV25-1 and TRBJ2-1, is EADIYQTPRYLVIGTGKKITLECSQTMGHDKMYWYQQDPGMELHLIHYSYGVNSTEKGDLSSESTVSRIRTEHFPLTLESARPSHTSQYLCASSKWTSGGARNEQFFGPGTRLTVL.

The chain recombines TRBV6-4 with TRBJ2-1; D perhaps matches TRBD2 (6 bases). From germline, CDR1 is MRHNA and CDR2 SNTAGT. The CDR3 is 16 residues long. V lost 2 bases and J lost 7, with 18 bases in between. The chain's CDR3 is CASSDMGGVSGNEQFF. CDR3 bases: TGTGCCAGCAGTGACATGGGCGGGGTATCGGGGAATGAGCAGTTCTTC.

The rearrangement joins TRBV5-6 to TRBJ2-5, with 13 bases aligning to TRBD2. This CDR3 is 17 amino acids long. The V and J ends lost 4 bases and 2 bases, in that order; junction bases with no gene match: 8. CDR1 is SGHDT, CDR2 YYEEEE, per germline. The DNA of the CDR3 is TGTGCCAGCAGCAAAGGACTAGCGGGAGTTCTTCAAGAGACCCAGTACTTC. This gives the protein CASSKGLAGVLQETQYF.

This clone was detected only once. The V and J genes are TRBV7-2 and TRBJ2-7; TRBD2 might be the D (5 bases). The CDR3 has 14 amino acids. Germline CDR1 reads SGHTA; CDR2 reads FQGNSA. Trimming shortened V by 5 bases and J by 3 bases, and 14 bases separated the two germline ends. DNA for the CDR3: TGTGCCAGCAGCGGGTTAGCGTTGGACTACGAGCAGTACTTC. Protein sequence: CASSGLALDYEQYF.

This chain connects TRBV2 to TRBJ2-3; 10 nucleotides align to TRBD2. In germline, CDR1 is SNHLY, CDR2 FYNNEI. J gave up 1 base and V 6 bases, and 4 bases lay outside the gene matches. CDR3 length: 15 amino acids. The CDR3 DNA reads TGTGCCAGCAGACTTCTAGCGGGGGGCACAGATACGCAGTATTTT. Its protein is CASRLLAGGTDTQYF.

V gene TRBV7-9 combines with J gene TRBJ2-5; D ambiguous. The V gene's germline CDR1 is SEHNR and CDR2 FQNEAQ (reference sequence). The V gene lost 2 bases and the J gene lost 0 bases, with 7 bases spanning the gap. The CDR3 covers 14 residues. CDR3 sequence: CASSLLIYQETQYF. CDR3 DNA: TGTGCCAGCAGCTTACTTATTTACCAAGAGACCCAGTACTTC.

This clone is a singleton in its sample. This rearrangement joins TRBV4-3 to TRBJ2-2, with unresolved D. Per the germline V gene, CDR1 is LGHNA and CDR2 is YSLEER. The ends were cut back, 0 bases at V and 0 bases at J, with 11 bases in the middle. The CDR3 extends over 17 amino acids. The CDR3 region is CASSQDLRVANTGELFF. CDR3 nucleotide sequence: TGCGCCAGCAGCCAAGATTTACGGGTCGCGAACACCGGGGAGCTGTTTTTT.

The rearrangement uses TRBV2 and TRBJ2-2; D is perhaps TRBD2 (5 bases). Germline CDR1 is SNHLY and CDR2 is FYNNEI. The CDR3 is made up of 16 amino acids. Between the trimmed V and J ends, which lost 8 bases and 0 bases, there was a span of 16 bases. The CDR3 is CASLNGGRPNTGELFF. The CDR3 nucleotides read TGTGCCAGCCTAAACGGAGGCCGCCCGAACACCGGGGAGCTGTTTTTT. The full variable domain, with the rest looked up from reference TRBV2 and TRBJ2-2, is EPEVTQTPSHQVTQMGQEVILRCVPISNHLYFYWYRQILGQKVEFLVSFYNNEISEKSEIFDDQFSVERPDGSNFTLKIRSTKLEDSAMYFCASLNGGRPNTGELFFGEGSRLTVL.

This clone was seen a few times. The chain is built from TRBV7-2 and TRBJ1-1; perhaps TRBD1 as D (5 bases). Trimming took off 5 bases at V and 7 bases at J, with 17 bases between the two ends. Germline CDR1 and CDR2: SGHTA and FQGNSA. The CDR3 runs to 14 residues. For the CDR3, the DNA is TGTGCCAGCAGCCCGTCGCAGGGCTTCGGTGAAGCTTTCTTT. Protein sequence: CASSPSQGFGEAFF.

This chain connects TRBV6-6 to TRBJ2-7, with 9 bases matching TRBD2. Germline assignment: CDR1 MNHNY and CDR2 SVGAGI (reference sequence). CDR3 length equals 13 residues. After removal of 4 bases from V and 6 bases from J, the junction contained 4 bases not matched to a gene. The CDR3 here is CASSSSGNGEQYF. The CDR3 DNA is TGTGCCAGCAGTTCTAGCGGGAACGGCGAGCAGTACTTC.

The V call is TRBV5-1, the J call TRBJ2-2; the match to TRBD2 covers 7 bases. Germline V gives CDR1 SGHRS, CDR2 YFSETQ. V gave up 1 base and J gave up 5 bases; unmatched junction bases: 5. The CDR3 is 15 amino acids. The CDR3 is CASSLRSGDTGELFF. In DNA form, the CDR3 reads TGCGCCAGCAGCTTGAGGAGCGGGGATACCGGGGAGCTGTTTTTT.

DNA of the CDR3: TGTGCCAGCAGGTCCCCTCTAGGCCATAATTCACCCCTCCACTTT. This translates into CASRSPLGHNSPLHF. The V and J genes are TRBV6-5 and TRBJ1-6; D gene unclear. Germline V gene lookup returns CDR1 MNHEY and CDR2 SVGAGI. V was pared by 6 bases and J by 5 bases, with 14 bases between. The CDR3 totals 15 residues.

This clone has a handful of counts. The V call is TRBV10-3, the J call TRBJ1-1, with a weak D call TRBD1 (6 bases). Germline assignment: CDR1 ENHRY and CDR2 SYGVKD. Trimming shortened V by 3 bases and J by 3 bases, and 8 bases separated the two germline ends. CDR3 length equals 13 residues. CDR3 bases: TGTGCCATCAGTGAATACAGGGACACTGAAGCTTTCTTT. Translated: CAISEYRDTEAFF.

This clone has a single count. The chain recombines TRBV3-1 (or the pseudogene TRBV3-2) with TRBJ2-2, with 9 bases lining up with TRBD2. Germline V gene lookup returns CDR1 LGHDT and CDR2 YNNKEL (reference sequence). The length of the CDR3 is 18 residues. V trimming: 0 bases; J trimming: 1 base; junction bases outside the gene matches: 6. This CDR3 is CASSQDIGAGGNTGELFF. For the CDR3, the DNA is TGTGCCAGCAGCCAAGATATCGGAGCGGGGGGGAACACCGGGGAGCTGTTTTTT.

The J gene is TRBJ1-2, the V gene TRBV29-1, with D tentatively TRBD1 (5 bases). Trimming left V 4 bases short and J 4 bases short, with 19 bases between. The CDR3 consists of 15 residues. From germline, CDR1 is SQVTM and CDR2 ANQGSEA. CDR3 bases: TGCAGCGTTGTGGTCAGGGTATCCCCTCTCTATGGCTACACCTTC. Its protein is CSVVVRVSPLYGYTF.

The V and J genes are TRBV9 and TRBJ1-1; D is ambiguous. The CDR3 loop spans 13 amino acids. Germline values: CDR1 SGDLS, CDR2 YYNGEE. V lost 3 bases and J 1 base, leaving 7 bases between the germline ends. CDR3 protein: CASSANKNTEAFF. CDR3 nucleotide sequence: TGTGCCAGCAGCGCCAACAAGAACACTGAAGCTTTCTTT.

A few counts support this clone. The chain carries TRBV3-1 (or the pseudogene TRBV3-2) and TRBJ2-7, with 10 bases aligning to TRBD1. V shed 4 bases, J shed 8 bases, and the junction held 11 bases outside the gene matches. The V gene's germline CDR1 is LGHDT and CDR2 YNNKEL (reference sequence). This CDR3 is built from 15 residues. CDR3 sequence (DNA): TGTGCCAGCAGCCCCCTCACCGGGACAGGGGCCAAGCAGTACTTC. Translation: CASSPLTGTGAKQYF.

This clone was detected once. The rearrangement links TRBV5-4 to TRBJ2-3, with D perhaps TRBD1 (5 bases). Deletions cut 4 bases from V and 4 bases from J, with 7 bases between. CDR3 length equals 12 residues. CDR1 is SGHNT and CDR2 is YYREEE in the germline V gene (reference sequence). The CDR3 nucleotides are TGTGCCAGCAGCCAGGGCCCAGATACGCAGTATTTT. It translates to CASSQGPDTQYF.

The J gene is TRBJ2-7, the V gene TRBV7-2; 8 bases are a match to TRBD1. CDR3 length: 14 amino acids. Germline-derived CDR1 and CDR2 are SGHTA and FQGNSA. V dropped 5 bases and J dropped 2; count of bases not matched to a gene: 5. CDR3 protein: CASSPRTGPYEQYF. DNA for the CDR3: TGTGCCAGCAGCCCGCGGACAGGGCCCTACGAGCAGTACTTC.

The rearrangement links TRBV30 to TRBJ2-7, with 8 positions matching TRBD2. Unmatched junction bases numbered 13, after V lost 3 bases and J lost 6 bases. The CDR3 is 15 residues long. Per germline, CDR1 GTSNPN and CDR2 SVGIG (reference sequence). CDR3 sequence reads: CAWSPPPGGGGEQYF. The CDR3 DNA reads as TGTGCCTGGAGCCCTCCCCCCGGGGGGGGCGGCGAGCAGTACTTC.

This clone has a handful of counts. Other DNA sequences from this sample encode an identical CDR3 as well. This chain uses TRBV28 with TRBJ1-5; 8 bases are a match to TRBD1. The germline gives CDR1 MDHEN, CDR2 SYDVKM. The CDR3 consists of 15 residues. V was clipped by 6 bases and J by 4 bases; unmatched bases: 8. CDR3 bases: TGTGCCAGCAGCAGAGACAGGGGCGGGAATCAGCCCCAGCATTTT. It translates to CASSRDRGGNQPQHF.

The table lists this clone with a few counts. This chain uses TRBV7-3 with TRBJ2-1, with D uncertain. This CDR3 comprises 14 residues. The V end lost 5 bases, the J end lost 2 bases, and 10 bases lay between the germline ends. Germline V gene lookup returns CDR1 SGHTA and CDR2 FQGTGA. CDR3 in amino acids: CASSPGVTYNEQFF. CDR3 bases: TGTGCCAGCAGCCCCGGAGTCACCTACAATGAGCAGTTCTTC.

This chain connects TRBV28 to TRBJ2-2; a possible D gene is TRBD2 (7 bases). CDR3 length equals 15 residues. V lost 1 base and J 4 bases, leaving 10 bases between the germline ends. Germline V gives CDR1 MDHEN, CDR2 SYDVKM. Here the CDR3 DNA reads TGTGCCAGCAGTTTATCGGGGGGCTTCACCGGGGAGCTGTTTTTT. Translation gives CASSLSGGFTGELFF.